Presented here are 29 T cell receptor beta chains from one specimen sequenced in a study of a mutant IDH1 vaccine in newly diagnosed glioma. As to time point: baseline, week 1 (first vaccination visit). Treatment defined: pre-vaccination baseline after standard-of-care therapy. The table came from immunoSEQ multiplex PCR; TCRdb's copy has only in-frame clones and leaves some out. The sample carries some 100,000 clones, around 82% recorded once. This specimen was PBMCs, taken from a glioma patient treated with radiotherapy, temozolomide or both. The receptors originated from a woman aged 45-59 years with glioma.

A single count supports this clone. The chain employs TRBV7-8 and TRBJ1-1; D is possibly TRBD1 (6 bases). The CDR3 contains 16 residues. Germline V gene lookup returns CDR1 SGHVS and CDR2 FQNEAQ. V was clipped by 2 bases and J by 1 base, with 14 bases between them. The CDR3 DNA is TGTGCCAGCAGCTTAAACAGGGCTAATAAGAACACTGAAGCTTTCTTT. This translates into CASSLNRANKNTEAFF.

The chain uses TRBV10-1 and TRBJ1-2, with unresolved D. Trimming removed 2 bases at V and 4 bases at J, with 8 bases between. This CDR3 spans 13 amino acids. Per germline, CDR1 WNHNN and CDR2 SYGVQD (reference sequence). CDR3 sequence: CASSEGRSYGYTF. CDR3 DNA sequence: TGCGCCAGCAGTGAGGGCAGGTCCTATGGCTACACCTTC.

V and J are TRBV18 and TRBJ1-4; D is perhaps TRBD1 (5 bases). Trimming left V 0 bases short and J 3 bases short, with 11 bases between. CDR3 length: 16 amino acids. Germline assignment: CDR1 KGHSH and CDR2 LQKENI. The CDR3 sequence is CASSPPHPGANEKLFF. The CDR3 nucleotides are TGTGCCAGCTCACCACCCCACCCGGGGGCTAATGAAAAACTGTTTTTT. The full variable domain, with the rest looked up from reference TRBV18 and TRBJ1-4, is NAGVMQNPRHLVRRRGQEARLRCSPMKGHSHVYWYRQLPEEGLKFMVYLQKENIIDESGMPKERFSAEFPKEGPSILRIQQVVRGDSAAYFCASSPPHPGANEKLFFGSGTQLSVL.

The CDR3 DNA follows: TGTGCCAGCAGCTTAGACCTCAATCAGCCCCAGCATTTT. Translated, it gives CASSLDLNQPQHF. This sequence joins TRBV7-9 and TRBJ1-5; no reliable D call. This CDR3 has 13 amino acids. CDR1 and CDR2 from the germline V gene are SEHNR and FQNEAQ (reference sequence). Deletions cut 1 base from V and 3 bases from J, with 4 bases between.

CDR3 DNA: TGTGCCAGCAGCCCCGTTGGGGGGACCCCCACAGATACGCAGTATTTT. Residues: CASSPVGGTPTDTQYF. The V call is TRBV7-9, the J call TRBJ2-3; TRBD2 might be the D (6 bases). V lost 5 bases to trimming and J lost 2 bases, with 17 bases between them. Germline assignment: CDR1 SEHNR and CDR2 FQNEAQ (reference sequence). The CDR3 runs 16 residues.

V gene TRBV5-4 combines with J gene TRBJ2-2; 11 nucleotides agree with TRBD2. Losses at the gene ends were 2 bases for V and 5 bases for J; bases not matched to a gene: 8. This CDR3 is 17 amino acids long. From germline, CDR1 is SGHNT and CDR2 YYREEE (reference sequence). CDR3 in amino acids: CASSLLAGDSRTGELFF. CDR3 nucleotide sequence: TGTGCCAGCAGCTTACTAGCGGGGGACTCTCGAACCGGGGAGCTGTTTTTT.

V usage is TRBV27 and J usage is TRBJ1-1, with D possibly being TRBD1 (6 bases). Trimming took 6 bases from V and 0 from J, leaving 11 bases between them. CDR3 length equals 14 residues. Germline CDR1 reads MNHEY; CDR2 reads SMNVEV (reference sequence). The CDR3 is CASSSGEMNTEAFF. CDR3 in DNA: TGTGCCAGCAGCTCAGGGGAAATGAACACTGAAGCTTTCTTT.

This sequence joins TRBV5-1 and TRBJ2-3; D remains ambiguous. Germline V gene sequence: CDR1 SGHRS, CDR2 YFSETQ. The CDR3 spans 14 residues. V lost 2 bases to trimming and J lost 5 bases, with 12 bases between them. The CDR3 DNA reads TGCGCCAGCAGCTTAAACGGCCCCCGAGATACGCAGTATTTT. It translates to CASSLNGPRDTQYF.

V usage is TRBV9 and J usage is TRBJ1-4; TRBD1 matches 7 bases. Per germline, CDR1 SGDLS and CDR2 YYNGEE. Trimming removed 0 bases from V and 5 bases from J; junction bases left unmatched: 4. This CDR3 has 15 amino acids. The CDR3: CASSVGGTENEKLFF. The CDR3 DNA sequence: TGTGCCAGCAGCGTAGGTGGGACAGAAAATGAAAAACTGTTTTTT.

This chain's CDR3 is CASSILGESNQPQHF. The DNA for the CDR3 is TGTGCCAGTAGTATACTCGGGGAGAGCAATCAGCCCCAGCATTTT. The V and J genes are TRBV19 and TRBJ1-5, with no clear D. The CDR3 runs 15 residues. The germline V gene has CDR1 LNHDA and CDR2 SQIVND (reference sequence). Between the trimmed V and J ends, which lost 2 bases and 1 base, there was a span of 9 bases. Filled out from reference TRBV19 and TRBJ1-5, the complete variable domain reads DGGITQSPKYLFRKEGQNVTLSCEQNLNHDAMYWYRQDPGQGLRLIYYSQIVNDFQKGDIAEGYSVSREKKESFPLTVTSAQKNPTAFYLCASSILGESNQPQHFGDGTRLSIL.

V usage is TRBV15 and J usage is TRBJ2-7, with D possibly being TRBD2 (6 bases). This CDR3 is built from 16 residues. Trimming took 1 base from V and 0 from J, leaving 13 bases between them. Germline values: CDR1 LNHNV, CDR2 YYDKDF (reference sequence). In DNA form, the CDR3 reads TGTGCCACCAGCAGAGGGGCGGGGTTTAGCTCCTACGAGCAGTACTTC. Its translation is CATSRGAGFSSYEQYF.

The J gene is TRBJ1-2, the V gene TRBV11-2, with D possibly TRBD1 on 6 matching bases. V shed 2 bases and J shed 5 bases, with 12 bases lying between them. The CDR3 runs 14 residues. The germline CDR1 and CDR2 sequences are SGHAT and FQNNGV. CDR3 region: CASSLSTGLYGYTF. DNA of the CDR3: TGTGCCAGCAGCTTATCCACAGGGCTTTATGGCTACACCTTC.

The chain employs TRBV25-1 and TRBJ2-1; D might be TRBD2 (5 bases). This CDR3 spans 12 amino acids. Trimming shortened V by 7 bases and J by 11 bases, and 15 bases separated the two germline ends. Germline CDR1 reads MGHDK; CDR2 reads SYGVNS. The chain's CDR3 is CASTPGGPQQFF. CDR3 DNA: TGTGCCAGCACCCCAGGCGGGCCGCAGCAGTTCTTC. Variable domain in full (rest from reference TRBV25-1 and TRBJ2-1): EADIYQTPRYLVIGTGKKITLECSQTMGHDKMYWYQQDPGMELHLIHYSYGVNSTEKGDLSSESTVSRIRTEHFPLTLESARPSHTSQYLCASTPGGPQQFFGPGTRLTVL.

A single count supports this clone. The gene calls are TRBV7-2 and TRBJ1-2, with D hard to call. The length of the CDR3 is 15 residues. Germline V gives CDR1 SGHTA, CDR2 FQGNSA. V was cut by 1 base and J by 7 bases, with 16 bases left in between. CDR3: CASSLGGSTKGGYTF. As DNA, the CDR3 is TGTGCCAGCAGCTTAGGAGGCTCAACGAAGGGTGGCTACACCTTC.

The genes are TRBV6-5 and TRBJ2-1; tentative D call: TRBD2 (6 bases). The V end was cut by 6 bases, the J end by 8 bases, with 20 bases between. The CDR3 is 15 residues long. Germline-derived CDR1 and CDR2 are MNHEY and SVGAGI. In DNA, the CDR3 is TGTGCCAGCAGACGCCGGGACTCTCCTTGGTATGAGCAGTTCTTC. Its protein is CASRRRDSPWYEQFF.

This rearrangement joins TRBV30 to TRBJ2-7; 8 bases line up with TRBD2. This CDR3 is built from 12 residues. Per germline, CDR1 GTSNPN and CDR2 SVGIG (reference sequence). Germline trimming cut 6 bases from V and 13 bases from J; bases unmatched to any gene: 14. DNA of the CDR3: TGTGCCTGCCCTTCTCCGGGACTAGTTCCTTACTTC. Amino acid sequence: CACPSPGLVPYF.

The chain joins TRBV19 to TRBJ2-6; 8 bases align to TRBD1. J gave up 1 base and V 7 bases, and 9 bases lay outside the gene matches. Germline V gene data show CDR1 as LNHDA and CDR2 as SQIVND (reference sequence). The CDR3 spans 17 residues. The CDR3 DNA is TGTGCCAGTACCCTCGGACAGGGCGCGTCTGGGGCCAACGTCCTGACTTTC. It encodes CASTLGQGASGANVLTF.

Only a few counts were recorded for this clone. The chain has TRBV6-1 and TRBJ1-6, with D unresolved. Germline V gives CDR1 MNHNS, CDR2 SASEGT. Trimming took off 6 bases at V and 8 bases at J, with 11 bases between the two ends. The CDR3 consists of 13 residues. DNA for the CDR3: TGTGCCAGCAGGATCGAGTGGGATTCACCCCTCCACTTT. Its translation: CASRIEWDSPLHF.

This chain connects TRBV4-3 to TRBJ1-2; D is uncertain. This CDR3 is 15 amino acids long. The germline V and J ends were trimmed by 4 bases and 1 base, with 13 bases remaining between them. The V gene's germline CDR1 is LGHNA and CDR2 YSLEER. DNA for the CDR3: TGCGCCAGCAGCCGTAGCTTGGGGAATAACTATGGCTACACCTTC. Translating gives CASSRSLGNNYGYTF.

This clone has a handful of counts. The gene calls are TRBV9 and TRBJ1-5, with D tentatively TRBD1 (6 bases). The V gene lost 4 bases and the J gene lost 7 bases, with 12 bases spanning the gap. Looked up from germline, CDR1 is SGDLS and CDR2 is YYNGEE. This CDR3 contains 13 residues. The CDR3 here is CASSSERGQPQHF. CDR3 bases: TGTGCCAGCAGCTCGGAGAGGGGGCAGCCCCAGCATTTT.

The chain is built from TRBV2 and TRBJ1-4, with D perhaps TRBD1 (6 bases). The CDR3 covers 16 residues. The V and J ends lost 2 bases and 0 bases respectively, with 10 bases between them. Looked up from germline, CDR1 is SNHLY and CDR2 is FYNNEI. The CDR3 DNA follows: TGTGCCAGCAGTGAACTGTCAGGGGCAACTAATGAAAAACTGTTTTTT. It translates to CASSELSGATNEKLFF.

The gene calls are TRBV7-9 and TRBJ2-1; 12 nucleotides align to TRBD2. This CDR3 spans 18 amino acids. V lost 5 bases and J lost 9; bases outside the gene matches: 17. CDR1 is SEHNR and CDR2 is FQNEAQ in the germline V gene (reference sequence). The CDR3 nucleotides read TGTGCCAGCAGCCATCGACTAGCGGGGGTACCAACGGGGGGTGAGCAGTTCTTC. Encoded protein: CASSHRLAGVPTGGEQFF.

V and J are TRBV5-8 and TRBJ1-2; TRBD1 might be the D (6 bases). Per the germline V gene, CDR1 is SGHTS and CDR2 is YDEGEE. CDR3 length equals 13 residues. The V end lost 0 bases, the J end lost 8 bases, and 11 bases lay between the germline ends. The CDR3 region is CASSLDRASGYTF. The CDR3 DNA follows: TGTGCCAGCAGCTTGGACAGGGCGAGCGGCTACACCTTC.

The V call is TRBV6-1, the J call TRBJ1-3; D is undetermined. Trimming removed 0 bases at V and 0 bases at J, with 12 bases between. Germline CDR1 and CDR2: MNHNS and SASEGT. The CDR3 consists of 17 residues. The CDR3 DNA is TGTGCCAGCAGTGAAGCGCTTTCGGGGAGCTCTGGAAACACCATATATTTT. This gives the protein CASSEALSGSSGNTIYF.

The sample holds a few counts of this clone. The chain links TRBV9 to TRBJ2-7; weak D call: TRBD2 (6 bases). This CDR3 contains 13 residues. Trimming stripped 2 bases from V and 4 bases from J, with 10 bases between. CDR1 is SGDLS and CDR2 is YYNGEE in the germline V gene. CDR3 protein: CASSVGGEYEQYF. CDR3 DNA sequence: TGTGCCAGCAGCGTGGGGGGTGAATACGAGCAGTACTTC.

The CDR3 region is CASTTQGFGGYTF. CDR3 DNA sequence: TGTGCCAGCACCACCCAGGGGTTTGGGGGCTACACCTTC. J is TRBJ1-2 and V is TRBV6-1; TRBD1 is a possible D gene (6 bases). The CDR3 is 13 amino acids. Germline V gene lookup returns CDR1 MNHNS and CDR2 SASEGT. Trimming cost V 7 bases and J 8 bases, with 17 bases left between them.

The chain has TRBV2 and TRBJ1-1, with D maybe TRBD1 (5 bases). Trimming removed 3 bases at V and 6 bases at J, with 17 bases between. Germline-derived CDR1 and CDR2 are SNHLY and FYNNEI. The CDR3 loop spans 15 amino acids. CDR3 coding DNA: TGTGCCAGCAGTGACAGGGAGGTTGCTTTTGCTGAAGCTTTCTTT. Translated: CASSDREVAFAEAFF.

The V gene is TRBV5-1, the J gene TRBJ1-6; unclear D gene. Germline V CDR1 and CDR2: SGHRS, YFSETQ. CDR3 length equals 15 residues. V gave up 4 bases and J gave up 6 bases, with 14 bases separating them. The CDR3 coding sequence is TGCGCCAGCAGCACCCGCTCAGACGTTAATTCACCCCTCCACTTT. Translating gives CASSTRSDVNSPLHF.

Here the CDR3 reads CSAGGTAFQETQYF. The CDR3 DNA sequence: TGCAGCGCCGGGGGGACAGCTTTCCAAGAGACCCAGTACTTC. This chain links TRBV29-1 with TRBJ2-5; possibly TRBD1 or TRBD2 for D (7 bases each). V lost 7 bases and J 1 base, leaving 16 bases between the germline ends. Germline CDR1 is SQVTM and CDR2 is ANQGSEA. The CDR3 loop spans 14 amino acids.